One and the same sample provided the 29 T cell receptor beta chains below, sequenced in a study of blood T cell repertoires in COVID-19 (dated by TCRdb to the early 2020s). Library construction relied on the immunoSEQ multiplex PCR assay. TCRdb retrieved this table from immuneACCESS and kept in-frame rearrangements only. Not all clones are present; in checked studies, unresolved V genes account for under half, and no reason is known for the remainder. The sample yields roughly 280,000 clones; around 86% were counted once. The ten largest clones capture around 2% of the sample. Sequencing was done on a sample of peripheral blood. These receptors were taken from a middle-aged man with acute or convalescent COVID-19.

This chain uses TRBV13 with TRBJ1-6; 8 bases align to TRBD1. The V and J ends lost 5 bases and 7 bases, in that order; junction bases with no gene match: 10. This CDR3 comprises 16 residues. Germline CDR1 is PRHDT and CDR2 is FYEKMQ (reference sequence). In DNA form, the CDR3 reads TGTGCCAGCAGCCTTAGGACAGGGTTCTGGAATTCACCCCTCCACTTT. Translating gives CASSLRTGFWNSPLHF. The full variable domain, completed using reference TRBV13 and TRBJ1-6, is AAGVIQSPRHLIKEKRETATLKCYPIPRHDTVYWYQQGPGQDPQFLISFYEKMQSDKGSIPDRFSAQQFSDYHSELNMSSLELGDSALYFCASSLRTGFWNSPLHFGNGTRLTVT.

The chain is built from TRBV6-5 and TRBJ2-5; TRBD1 matches at 7 bases. V shed 6 bases, J shed 5 bases, and the junction held 9 bases outside the gene matches. The CDR3 is 14 residues long. From germline, CDR1 is MNHEY and CDR2 SVGAGI. In DNA, the CDR3 is TGTGCCAGCAGCCCCCGACAGGGTCTGGAGACCCAGTACTTC. Its translation: CASSPRQGLETQYF.

This clone was counted a few times. The chain uses TRBV2 and TRBJ1-2; 9 bases are a match to TRBD1. CDR1 and CDR2 (germline): SNHLY, FYNNEI. This CDR3 has 15 amino acids. V gave up 1 base and J gave up 5 bases; unmatched junction bases: 5. The CDR3 sequence is CASSEGYGQGYGYTF. The CDR3 nucleotides read TGTGCCAGCAGTGAAGGATATGGACAGGGGTATGGCTACACCTTC.

The chain joins TRBV20-1 to TRBJ1-2; 7 bases align to TRBD1. Germline V gene sequence: CDR1 DFQATT, CDR2 SNEGSKA (reference sequence). The CDR3 sequence is 11 residues long. J was trimmed by 8 bases and V by 2 bases; bases with no gene match: 2. The CDR3 loop reads CSARRDRGYTF. The CDR3 DNA reads TGCAGTGCTAGACGGGACAGAGGCTACACCTTC.

The chain has TRBV7-9 and TRBJ1-5; D uncertain. The CDR3 totals 12 residues. Trimming took off 2 bases at V and 6 bases at J, with 5 bases between the two ends. Germline lookup yields CDR1 SEHNR and CDR2 FQNEAQ (reference sequence). The CDR3 reads CASSLNRQPQHF. The DNA for the CDR3 is TGTGCCAGCAGCTTAAATCGTCAGCCCCAGCATTTT.

The V and J genes are TRBV7-2 and TRBJ2-7, with 10 positions matching TRBD2. V dropped 8 bases and J dropped 5; count of bases not matched to a gene: 9. The CDR3 has 14 amino acids. The germline V gene has CDR1 SGHTA and CDR2 FQGNSA. CDR3 amino acids: CASRRGLAGDEQYF. The CDR3 DNA is TGTGCCAGCCGCCGGGGGCTAGCGGGGGACGAGCAGTACTTC.

The chain joins TRBV5-1 to TRBJ1-2; TRBD1 matches 7 bases. V lost 6 bases to trimming and J lost 2 bases; unmatched junction nucleotides: 7. The CDR3 extends over 14 amino acids. Germline V gene lookup returns CDR1 SGHRS and CDR2 YFSETQ. The CDR3: CASTRDRENYGYTF. In DNA form, the CDR3 reads TGCGCCAGCACCCGGGACAGAGAAAACTATGGCTACACCTTC.

V and J are TRBV21-1 and TRBJ2-5; the DNA was not used to check the table's D call, TRBD2. TRBV21-1 is a known pseudogene. The CDR3 is made up of 16 amino acids. This CDR3 reads CASSKVTGGPRETQYF. The CDR3, as DNA: TGTGCCAGCAGCAAAGTCACGGGGGGGCCGAGAGAGACCCAGTACTTC.

This clone was seen a few times. CDR3 nucleotides: TGTGCCAGCAGTGAAGTCGGAAATGGGGGCACAACTTTCTTT. Encoded protein: CASSEVGNGGTTFF. The chain recombines TRBV2 with TRBJ1-1, with TRBD1 as a possible D gene (6 bases). V lost 1 base and J 12 bases, leaving 18 bases between the germline ends. Germline CDR1 is SNHLY and CDR2 is FYNNEI. The CDR3 covers 14 residues.

This chain connects TRBV7-2 to TRBJ2-3, with 7 positions matching TRBD1. This CDR3 comprises 16 residues. Germline CDR1 SGHTA, CDR2 FQGNSA. The V segment lost 7 bases and the J segment 1 base; nucleotides outside the gene matches: 11. The CDR3 loop is CASNSPGQRRTDTQYF. CDR3 coding DNA: TGTGCCAGCAACTCACCGGGACAGCGACGCACAGATACGCAGTATTTT.

With respect to this clone: Other DNA sequences in the sample encode the same CDR3. The CDR3 protein is CASSLPGNYGYTF. The CDR3 DNA follows: TGTGCCAGCAGCTTGCCAGGGAACTATGGCTACACCTTC. The V call is TRBV7-3, the J call TRBJ1-2; tentatively, D is TRBD1 (5 bases). V was cut by 3 bases and J by 2 bases, with 7 bases left in between. Germline-derived CDR1 and CDR2 are SGHTA and FQGTGA. This CDR3 is 13 amino acids long.

This sequence joins TRBV18 and TRBJ2-3; 13 bases match TRBD2. The CDR3 loop spans 15 amino acids. CDR1 and CDR2 (germline): KGHSH, LQKENI. V gave up 6 bases and J gave up 6 bases; unmatched junction bases: 6. CDR3 DNA sequence: TGTGCCAGCTCCCAGACTAGCGGGGGGTCGGATACGCAGTATTTT. Translated, it gives CASSQTSGGSDTQYF.

The gene calls are TRBV9 and TRBJ2-3, with 11 nucleotides matching TRBD2. CDR1 is SGDLS and CDR2 is YYNGEE in the germline V gene. V lost 3 bases, J lost 0 bases, and 3 bases stayed unmatched. The CDR3 length is 16 residues. CDR3 protein: CASSGVAGGSTDTQYF. The CDR3 DNA is TGTGCCAGCAGCGGTGTAGCGGGGGGGAGCACAGATACGCAGTATTTT. Together with reference TRBV9 and TRBJ2-3, the CDR3 gives the full variable domain: DSGVTQTPKHLITATGQRVTLRCSPRSGDLSVYWYQQSLDQGLQFLIQYYNGEERAKGNILERFSAQQFPDLHSELNLSSLELGDSALYFCASSGVAGGSTDTQYFGPGTRLTVL.

Only a few counts were recorded for this clone. V is TRBV18 and J is TRBJ2-3, with TRBD1 matching 7 bases. V was clipped by 5 bases and J by 3 bases; unmatched bases: 5. This CDR3 is 14 amino acids long. Germline values: CDR1 KGHSH, CDR2 LQKENI. The CDR3 is CASSEGATTDTQYF. The CDR3 nucleotides read TGTGCCAGCTCAGAGGGGGCTACAACAGATACGCAGTATTTT.

The V and J genes are TRBV18 and TRBJ1-2; D is unresolved. The germline CDR1 and CDR2 sequences are KGHSH and LQKENI. V gave up 3 bases and J gave up 2 bases, with 7 bases separating them. CDR3 length equals 13 residues. Here the CDR3 reads CASSPTGNYGYTF. In DNA form, the CDR3 reads TGTGCCAGCTCACCCACGGGGAACTATGGCTACACCTTC.

The V and J genes are TRBV30 and TRBJ2-7; maybe TRBD1 (6 bases). Looked up from germline, CDR1 is GTSNPN and CDR2 is SVGIG (reference sequence). This CDR3 is built from 14 residues. The CDR3 coding sequence is TGTGCTCTATTCTCCGGGGACAATCCCTACGAGCAGTACTTC. It encodes CALFSGDNPYEQYF.

The V and J genes are TRBV11-1 and TRBJ2-1, with 8 bases identical to TRBD2. The CDR3 totals 14 residues. The germline V gene has CDR1 SGHAT and CDR2 FQDESV (reference sequence). V was pared by 6 bases and J by 6 bases, with 7 bases of the junction left unmatched. CDR3 bases: TGTGCCAGCAGGCCAGTCGGGGGGGCCAATGAGCAGTTCTTC. Amino acids: CASRPVGGANEQFF.

The chain has TRBV27 and TRBJ2-3; 10 nucleotides line up with TRBD2. V dropped 6 bases and J dropped 2; count of bases not matched to a gene: 5. Germline V lookup: CDR1 MNHEY, CDR2 SMNVEV (reference sequence). The CDR3 runs to 15 residues. The DNA of the CDR3 is TGTGCCAGCAGGATTAGCGGGGGGACCACAGATACGCAGTATTTT. Translating gives CASRISGGTTDTQYF.

The genes are TRBV12-3 or TRBV12-4 and TRBJ2-1, with 8 bases fitting TRBD2. J lost 2 bases, V lost 6 bases, and 0 bases had no gene match. The CDR3 loop spans 13 amino acids. The CDR3 DNA sequence: TGTGCCAGCAGCGGGGGGGCCTACAATGAGCAGTTCTTC. It encodes CASSGGAYNEQFF.

The V gene is TRBV10-1, the J gene TRBJ2-7; D call uncertain. This CDR3 has 13 amino acids. V lost 2 bases and J lost 6, with 11 bases in between. The germline CDR1 and CDR2 sequences are WNHNN and SYGVQD (reference sequence). CDR3 sequence (DNA): TGCGCCAGCAGTGAGGACGGGTTGGGCGAGCAGTACTTC. The encoded protein is CASSEDGLGEQYF.

The chain couples TRBV3-1 (or the pseudogene TRBV3-2) to TRBJ1-1, with TRBD1 matching over 7 bases. The CDR3 consists of 15 residues. Unmatched junction bases numbered 8, after V lost 0 bases and J lost 7 bases. Germline loops: CDR1 LGHDT, CDR2 YNNKEL (reference sequence). CDR3 sequence: CASSQEGGGRGEAFF. The CDR3 bases are TGTGCCAGCAGCCAAGAAGGAGGGGGCCGTGGTGAAGCTTTCTTT.

J is TRBJ1-1 and V is TRBV7-9; D gene uncertain. CDR1 SEHNR and CDR2 FQNEAQ come from the germline V gene (reference sequence). The CDR3 runs to 14 residues. V was trimmed by 5 bases and J by 5 bases, leaving 15 bases between them. CDR3: CASSPTVGWTEAFF. The CDR3 region has the DNA TGTGCCAGCAGCCCCACAGTGGGTTGGACTGAAGCTTTCTTT.

This sequence joins TRBV5-8 and TRBJ2-1, with D perhaps TRBD2 (7 bases). With 4 bases removed from V and 7 bases from J, the gap between germline ends came to 21 bases. This CDR3 region has 16 residues. Per the germline V gene, CDR1 is SGHTS and CDR2 is YDEGEE. CDR3 sequence (DNA): TGTGCCAGCAGCGATAAGGGGGGGCGGGCGAAAAATGAGCAGTTCTTC. It specifies CASSDKGGRAKNEQFF.

In this sample, this clone turned up once. V usage is TRBV5-1 and J usage is TRBJ1-2, with 9 bases lining up with TRBD1. The CDR3 has 15 amino acids. Per the germline V gene, CDR1 is SGHRS and CDR2 is YFSETQ. Trimming at V came to 0 bases and at J to 3 bases, leaving 3 bases not matched to a gene. CDR3 sequence reads: CASSLGDRAYYGYTF. The CDR3 region has the DNA TGCGCCAGCAGCTTGGGGGACAGGGCCTACTATGGCTACACCTTC. Looking up the rest from reference TRBV5-1 and TRBJ1-2 gives the full variable domain: KAGVTQTPRYLIKTRGQQVTLSCSPISGHRSVSWYQQTPGQGLQFLFEYFSETQRNKGNFPGRFSGRQFSNSRSEMNVSTLELGDSALYLCASSLGDRAYYGYTFGSGTRLTVV.

This clone was seen a single time. The gene calls are TRBV12-3 or TRBV12-4 and TRBJ2-1; D gene ambiguous. V lost 2 bases and J 10 bases, leaving 6 bases between the germline ends. The CDR3 extends over 11 amino acids. This chain's CDR3 is CASSLWPEQFF. CDR3 coding DNA: TGTGCCAGCAGTTTATGGCCCGAGCAGTTCTTC.

The chain joins TRBV19 to TRBJ2-7; weak D call: TRBD1 (5 bases). From germline, CDR1 is LNHDA and CDR2 SQIVND (reference sequence). Trimming stripped 5 bases from V and 0 bases from J, with 8 bases between. The CDR3 totals 13 residues. CDR3 bases: TGTGCCAGTAGTGGGGCTGCCTCCTACGAGCAGTACTTC. This codes for CASSGAASYEQYF.

J is TRBJ2-3 and V is TRBV3-1 (or the pseudogene TRBV3-2); the match to TRBD2 covers 8 bases. The CDR3 is made up of 16 amino acids. Trimming cost V 3 bases and J 4 bases; bases outside gene matches: 9. Germline CDR1 reads LGHDT; CDR2 reads YNNKEL (reference sequence). The CDR3 sequence: CASSQGLVDTADTQYF. Written as DNA, the CDR3 is TGTGCCAGCAGCCAGGGACTAGTCGATACGGCAGATACGCAGTATTTT.

The gene calls are TRBV5-1 and TRBJ2-5, with TRBD1 matching 7 bases. This CDR3 has 15 residues. Unmatched junction bases numbered 9, after V lost 6 bases and J lost 1 base. Looked up from germline, CDR1 is SGHRS and CDR2 is YFSETQ. The CDR3: CASTDPGQVQETQYF. The CDR3 nucleotides read TGCGCCAGCACCGACCCCGGACAGGTCCAAGAGACCCAGTACTTC.

The chain carries TRBV2 and TRBJ1-5; 11 nucleotides line up with TRBD1. Germline assignment: CDR1 SNHLY and CDR2 FYNNEI. The CDR3 is 16 amino acids. Losses at the gene ends were 6 bases for V and 0 bases for J; bases not matched to a gene: 4. CDR3 sequence (DNA): TGTGCCAGCAGCGGGACAGGGGGGCCTAGCAATCAGCCCCAGCATTTT. Residues: CASSGTGGPSNQPQHF.